This entry features one T cell receptor beta chain sequence. The source of the sample is a study of T cells in localized non-small cell lung cancer. This table comes from immunoSEQ multiplex PCR, and its TCRdb copy is limited to in-frame clones, with some not included. The sample has roughly 34,000 clones; about nine tenths are singletons. The specimen comprised peripheral blood mononuclear cells, sampled before any cancer treatment. The TCR was taken from a man aged 40-75 years with stage III lung adenocarcinoma.

The CDR3 sequence is CASSEAAGNGANVLTF. Here the CDR3 DNA reads TGTGCCAGCAGTGAAGCTGCAGGGAATGGGGCCAACGTCCTGACTTTC. The chain links TRBV2 to TRBJ2-6; the D gene is possibly TRBD1 (5 bases). Trimming shortened V by 0 bases and J by 3 bases, and 9 bases separated the two germline ends. From germline, CDR1 is SNHLY and CDR2 FYNNEI. This CDR3 spans 16 amino acids. The entire variable domain, with the rest obtained from reference TRBV2 and TRBJ2-6, is as follows: EPEVTQTPSHQVTQMGQEVILRCVPISNHLYFYWYRQILGQKVEFLVSFYNNEISEKSEIFDDQFSVERPDGSNFTLKIRSTKLEDSAMYFCASSEAAGNGANVLTFGAGSRLTVL.